The sequence of this T cell receptor beta chain was determined in a study of blood T cell repertoires in COVID-19. Method: immunoSEQ multiplex PCR; TCRdb's copy keeps in-frame clones and lacks some. The table includes a few hundred thousand clones, approximately 85% detected once. As for this clone: At one end, the junction sequence differs from germline, possibly due to a read error.

The germline gives CDR1 SQVTM, CDR2 ANQGSEA. The CDR3 totals 17 residues. The sequence was obtained from a man aged 25-45 years who had recovered from COVID-19. Sequenced input: PBMCs or T cells enriched from blood (not recorded which). This chain links TRBV29-1 with TRBJ2-7, with TRBD1 identical over 11 bases. Here the CDR3 DNA reads TGCAGCATTGAAGTATTTTTGGTGGACAGGGGGCTATACGAGCAGTACTTC. Translating it yields CSIEVFLVDRGLYEQYF.